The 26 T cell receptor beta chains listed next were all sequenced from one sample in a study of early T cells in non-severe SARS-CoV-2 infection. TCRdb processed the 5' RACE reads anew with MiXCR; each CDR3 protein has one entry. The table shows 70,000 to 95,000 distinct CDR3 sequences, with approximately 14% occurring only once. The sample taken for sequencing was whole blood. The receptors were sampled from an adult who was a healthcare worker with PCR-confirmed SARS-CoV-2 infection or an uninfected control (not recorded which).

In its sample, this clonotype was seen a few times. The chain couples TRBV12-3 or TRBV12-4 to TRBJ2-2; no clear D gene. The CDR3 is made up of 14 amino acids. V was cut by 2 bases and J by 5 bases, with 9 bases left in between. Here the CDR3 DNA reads TGTGCCAGCAGTTTACTGGGCAGAACCGGGGAGCTGTTTTTT. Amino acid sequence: CASSLLGRTGELFF.

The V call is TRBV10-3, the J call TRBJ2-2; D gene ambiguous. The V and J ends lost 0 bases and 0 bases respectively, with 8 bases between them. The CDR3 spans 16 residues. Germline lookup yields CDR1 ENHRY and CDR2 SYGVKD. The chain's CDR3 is CAISESLGANTGELFF. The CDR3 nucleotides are TGTGCCATCAGTGAGTCGTTAGGAGCGAACACCGGGGAGCTGTTTTTT.

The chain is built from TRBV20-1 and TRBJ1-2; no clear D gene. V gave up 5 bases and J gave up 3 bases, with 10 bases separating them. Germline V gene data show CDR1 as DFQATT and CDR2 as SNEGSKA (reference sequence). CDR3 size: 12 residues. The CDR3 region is CSARSVDYGYTF. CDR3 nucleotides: TGCAGTGCTCGTTCAGTGGACTATGGCTACACCTTC.

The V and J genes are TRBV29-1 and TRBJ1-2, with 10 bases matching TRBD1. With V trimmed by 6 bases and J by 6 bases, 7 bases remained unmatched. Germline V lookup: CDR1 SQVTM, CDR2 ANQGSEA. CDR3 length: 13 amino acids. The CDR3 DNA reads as TGCAGCGTGATGACAGGGGGCATACATGGCTACACCTTC. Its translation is CSVMTGGIHGYTF.

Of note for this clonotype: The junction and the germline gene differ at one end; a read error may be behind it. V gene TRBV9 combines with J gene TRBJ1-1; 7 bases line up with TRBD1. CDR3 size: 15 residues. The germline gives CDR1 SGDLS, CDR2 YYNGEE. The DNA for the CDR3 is TGTCCCAGCAGCCCCCAGGGGGGGTGGAACACTGAAGCTTTCTTT. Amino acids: CPSSPQGGWNTEAFF.

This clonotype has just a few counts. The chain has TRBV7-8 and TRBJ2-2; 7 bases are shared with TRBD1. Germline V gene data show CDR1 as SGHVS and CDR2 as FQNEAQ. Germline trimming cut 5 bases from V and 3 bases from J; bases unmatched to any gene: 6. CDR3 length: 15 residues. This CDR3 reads CASSADRVYTGELFF. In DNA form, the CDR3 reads TGTGCCAGCAGCGCCGACAGGGTGTACACCGGGGAGCTGTTTTTT.

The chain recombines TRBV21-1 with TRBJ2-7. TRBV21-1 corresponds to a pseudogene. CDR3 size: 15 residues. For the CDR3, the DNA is TGTGCCAGCAGCAAGGTGGACCGCCACTCCTACGAGCAGTACGTC. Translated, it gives CASSKVDRHSYEQYV.

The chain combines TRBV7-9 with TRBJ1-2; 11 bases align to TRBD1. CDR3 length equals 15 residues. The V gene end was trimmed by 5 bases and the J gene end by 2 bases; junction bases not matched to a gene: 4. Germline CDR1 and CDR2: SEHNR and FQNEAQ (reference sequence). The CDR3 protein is CASSLRTGGNYGYTF. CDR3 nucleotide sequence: TGTGCCAGCAGCCTCCGGACAGGGGGCAACTATGGCTACACCTTC.

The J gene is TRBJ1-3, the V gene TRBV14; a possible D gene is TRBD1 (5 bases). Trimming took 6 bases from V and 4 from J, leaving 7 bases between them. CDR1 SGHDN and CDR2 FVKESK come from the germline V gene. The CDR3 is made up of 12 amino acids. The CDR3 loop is CASRDTGNTIYF. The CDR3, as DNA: TGTGCCAGCAGGGACACGGGAAACACCATATATTTT.

CDR3 coding DNA: TGTGCCAGCAGCTTAGTGCAAGGGATCGAAGAGACCCAGTACTTC. It codes for CASSLVQGIEETQYF. This chain connects TRBV7-9 to TRBJ2-5; D gene uncertain. V dropped 1 base and J dropped 3 bases, with 12 bases sitting between them. CDR1 and CDR2 from the germline V gene are SEHNR and FQNEAQ (reference sequence). The length of the CDR3 is 15 residues.

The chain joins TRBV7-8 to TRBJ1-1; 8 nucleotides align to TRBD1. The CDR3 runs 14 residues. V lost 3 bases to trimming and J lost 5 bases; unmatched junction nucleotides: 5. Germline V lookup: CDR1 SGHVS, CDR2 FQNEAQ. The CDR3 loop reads CASSLTRGHTEAFF. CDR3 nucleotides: TGTGCCAGCAGCTTGACCAGGGGGCATACTGAAGCTTTCTTT.

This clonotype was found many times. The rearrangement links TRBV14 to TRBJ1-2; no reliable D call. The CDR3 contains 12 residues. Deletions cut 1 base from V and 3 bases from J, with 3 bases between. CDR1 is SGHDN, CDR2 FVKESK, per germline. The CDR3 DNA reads TGTGCCAGCAGCCAAGGGTACTATGGCTACACCTTC. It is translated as CASSQGYYGYTF.

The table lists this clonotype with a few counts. CDR3 residues: CASSQVGGANEKLFF. In nucleotides, the CDR3 is TGCGCCAGCAGCCAAGTGGGGGGGGCTAATGAAAAACTGTTTTTT. V and J are TRBV4-1 and TRBJ1-4; D is perhaps TRBD1 (5 bases). This CDR3 comprises 15 residues. Germline V gives CDR1 MGHRA, CDR2 YSYEKL. Trimming cost V 1 base and J 3 bases, with 9 bases left between them.

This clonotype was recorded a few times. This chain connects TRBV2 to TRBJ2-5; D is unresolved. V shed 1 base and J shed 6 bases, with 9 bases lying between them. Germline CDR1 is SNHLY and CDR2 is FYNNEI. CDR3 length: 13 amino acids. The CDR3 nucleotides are TGTGCCAGCAGTGAAGACTGGCGGCAGACCCAGTACTTC. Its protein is CASSEDWRQTQYF.

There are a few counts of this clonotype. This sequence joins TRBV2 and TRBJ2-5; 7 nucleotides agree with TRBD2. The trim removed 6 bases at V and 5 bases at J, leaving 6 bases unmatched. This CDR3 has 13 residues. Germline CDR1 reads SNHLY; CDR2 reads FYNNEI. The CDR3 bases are TGTGCCAGCAGCACGGGGGGATCGGAGACCCAGTACTTC. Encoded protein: CASSTGGSETQYF.

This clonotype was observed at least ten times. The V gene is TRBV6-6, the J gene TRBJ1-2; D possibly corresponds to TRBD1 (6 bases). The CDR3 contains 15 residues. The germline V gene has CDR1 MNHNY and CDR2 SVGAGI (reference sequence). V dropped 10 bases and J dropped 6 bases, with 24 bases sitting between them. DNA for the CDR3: TGTGCCACCCAGGGGCAAATAATGGGTGTGGATGGCTACACCTTC. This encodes CATQGQIMGVDGYTF.

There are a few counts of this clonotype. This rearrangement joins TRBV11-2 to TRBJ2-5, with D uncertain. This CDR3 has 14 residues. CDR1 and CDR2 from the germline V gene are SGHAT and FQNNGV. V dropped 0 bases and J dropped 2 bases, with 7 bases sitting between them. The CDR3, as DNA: TGTGCCAGCAGCTTAGAGGCGGAGCAAGAGACCCAGTACTTC. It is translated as CASSLEAEQETQYF.

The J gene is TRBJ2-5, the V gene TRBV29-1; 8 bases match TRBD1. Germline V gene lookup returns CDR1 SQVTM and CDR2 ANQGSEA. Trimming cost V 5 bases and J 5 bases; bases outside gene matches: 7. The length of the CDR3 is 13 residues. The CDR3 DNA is TGCAGCGTTTATGACAGGGGCGGGGAGACCCAGTACTTC. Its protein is CSVYDRGGETQYF.

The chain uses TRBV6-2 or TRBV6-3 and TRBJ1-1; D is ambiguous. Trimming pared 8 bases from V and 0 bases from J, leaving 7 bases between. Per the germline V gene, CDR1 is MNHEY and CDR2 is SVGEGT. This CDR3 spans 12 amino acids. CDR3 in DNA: TGTGCCAGCGTTACTATGAACACTGAAGCTTTCTTT. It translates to CASVTMNTEAFF.

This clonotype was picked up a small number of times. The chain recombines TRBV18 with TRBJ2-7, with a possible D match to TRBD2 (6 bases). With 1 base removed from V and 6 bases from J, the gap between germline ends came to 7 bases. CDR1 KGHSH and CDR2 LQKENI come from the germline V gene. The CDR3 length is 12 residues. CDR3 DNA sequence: TGTGCCAGCTCACCACATAGCGGCGAGCAGTACGTC. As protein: CASSPHSGEQYV.

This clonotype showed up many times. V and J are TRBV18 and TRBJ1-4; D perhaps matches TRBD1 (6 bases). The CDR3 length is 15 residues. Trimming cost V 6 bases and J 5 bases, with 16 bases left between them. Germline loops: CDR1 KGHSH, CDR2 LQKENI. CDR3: CASSEWGAKNEKLFF. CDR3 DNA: TGTGCCAGCTCGGAATGGGGGGCGAAAAATGAAAAACTGTTTTTT.

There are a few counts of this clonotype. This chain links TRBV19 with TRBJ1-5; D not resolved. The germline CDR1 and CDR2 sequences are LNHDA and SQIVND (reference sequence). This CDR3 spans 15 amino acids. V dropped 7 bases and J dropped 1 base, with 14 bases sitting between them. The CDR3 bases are TGTGCCAGTATGAGTCGGCCCAACAGCAATCAGCCCCAGCATTTT. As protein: CASMSRPNSNQPQHF. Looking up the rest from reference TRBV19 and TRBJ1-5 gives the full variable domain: DGGITQSPKYLFRKEGQNVTLSCEQNLNHDAMYWYRQDPGQGLRLIYYSQIVNDFQKGDIAEGYSVSREKKESFPLTVTSAQKNPTAFYLCASMSRPNSNQPQHFGDGTRLSIL.

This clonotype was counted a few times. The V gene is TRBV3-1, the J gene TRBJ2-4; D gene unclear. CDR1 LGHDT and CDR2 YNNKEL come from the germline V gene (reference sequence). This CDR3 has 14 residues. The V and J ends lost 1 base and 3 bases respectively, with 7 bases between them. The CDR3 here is CASSQVGVKNIQYF. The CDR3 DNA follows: TGTGCCAGCAGCCAAGTTGGAGTCAAAAACATTCAGTACTTC.

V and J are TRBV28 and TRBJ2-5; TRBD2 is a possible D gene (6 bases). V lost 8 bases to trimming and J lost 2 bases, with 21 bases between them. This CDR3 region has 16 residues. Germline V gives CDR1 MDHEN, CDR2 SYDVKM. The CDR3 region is CASRSLSGSGQETQYF. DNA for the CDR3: TGTGCCAGCCGTAGCTTAAGCGGTAGCGGACAAGAGACCCAGTACTTC.

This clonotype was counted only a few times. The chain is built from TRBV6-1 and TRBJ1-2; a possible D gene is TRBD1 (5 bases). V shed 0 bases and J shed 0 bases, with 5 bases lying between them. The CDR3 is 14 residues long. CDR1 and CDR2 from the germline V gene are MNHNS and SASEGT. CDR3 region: CASSEATANYGYTF. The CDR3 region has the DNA TGTGCCAGCAGTGAAGCGACAGCTAACTATGGCTACACCTTC.

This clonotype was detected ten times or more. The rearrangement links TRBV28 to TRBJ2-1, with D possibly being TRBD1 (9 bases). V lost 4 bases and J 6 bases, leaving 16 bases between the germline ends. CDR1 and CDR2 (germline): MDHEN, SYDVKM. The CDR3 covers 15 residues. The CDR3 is CASSSGGTGINEQFF. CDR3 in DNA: TGTGCCAGCAGTTCGGGGGGGACAGGGATCAATGAGCAGTTCTTC.